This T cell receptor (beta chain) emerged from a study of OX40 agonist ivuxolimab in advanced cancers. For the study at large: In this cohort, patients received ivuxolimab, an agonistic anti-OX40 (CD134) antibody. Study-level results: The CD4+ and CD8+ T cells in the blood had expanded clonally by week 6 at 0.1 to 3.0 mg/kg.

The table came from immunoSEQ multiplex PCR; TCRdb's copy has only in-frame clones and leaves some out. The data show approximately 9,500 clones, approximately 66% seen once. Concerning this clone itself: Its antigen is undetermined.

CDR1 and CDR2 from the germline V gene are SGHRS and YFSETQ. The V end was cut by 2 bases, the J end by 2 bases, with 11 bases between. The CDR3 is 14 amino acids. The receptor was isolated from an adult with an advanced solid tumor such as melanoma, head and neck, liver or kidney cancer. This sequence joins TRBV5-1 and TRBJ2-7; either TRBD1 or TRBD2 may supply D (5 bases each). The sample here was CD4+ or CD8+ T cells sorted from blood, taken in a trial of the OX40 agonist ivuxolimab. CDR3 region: CASSFGTEAYEQYF. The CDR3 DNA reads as TGCGCCAGCAGCTTCGGGACGGAAGCCTACGAGCAGTACTTC.